A single count supports the clone carrying this T cell receptor (beta chain). The protocol was immunoSEQ multiplex PCR, while the TCRdb copy is restricted to in-frame clones and leaves out a portion. The repertoire includes about 32,000 clones, about 92% of them detected once, and around 1% sits in the top ten. The record originates from a study of blood T cell repertoires in COVID-19. About the study: Sources were T cells, B-cell-depleted T cells, or PBMCs; the material itself was cDNA or gDNA.

Germline V gene sequence: CDR1 SGHRS, CDR2 YFSETQ. Trimming took 4 bases from V and 4 from J, leaving 16 bases between them. This CDR3 is 15 amino acids long. This receptor was identified in a man in his 70s with active or convalescent COVID-19. Sequenced: peripheral blood. The chain carries TRBV5-1 and TRBJ2-3; the D gene is possibly TRBD1 (8 bases). The DNA of the CDR3 is TGCGCCAGCAGCAGAGCGGGACAGGCCTCAGATACGCAGTATTTT. This sequence encodes CASSRAGQASDTQYF.